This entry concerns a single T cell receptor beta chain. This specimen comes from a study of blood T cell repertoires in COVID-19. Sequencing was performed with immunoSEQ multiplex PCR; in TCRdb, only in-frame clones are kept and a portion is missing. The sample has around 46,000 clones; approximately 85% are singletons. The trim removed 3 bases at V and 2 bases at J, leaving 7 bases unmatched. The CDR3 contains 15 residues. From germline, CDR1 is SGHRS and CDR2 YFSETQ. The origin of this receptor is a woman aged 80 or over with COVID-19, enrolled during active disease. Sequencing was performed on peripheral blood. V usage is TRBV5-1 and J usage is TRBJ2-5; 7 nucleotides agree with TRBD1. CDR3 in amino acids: CASSYLQGPQETQYF. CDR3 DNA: TGCGCCAGCAGCTACTTACAGGGGCCTCAAGAGACCCAGTACTTC.